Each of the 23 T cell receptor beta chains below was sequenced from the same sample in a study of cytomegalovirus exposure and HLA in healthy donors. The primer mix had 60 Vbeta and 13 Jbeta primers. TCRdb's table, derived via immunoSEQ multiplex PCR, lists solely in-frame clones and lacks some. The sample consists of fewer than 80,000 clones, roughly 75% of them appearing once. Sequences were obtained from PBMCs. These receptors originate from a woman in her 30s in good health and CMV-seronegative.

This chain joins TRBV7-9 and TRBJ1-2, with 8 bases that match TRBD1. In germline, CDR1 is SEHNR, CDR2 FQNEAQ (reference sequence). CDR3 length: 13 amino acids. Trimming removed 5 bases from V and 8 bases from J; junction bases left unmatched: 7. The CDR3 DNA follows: TGTGCCAGCAGCAGATCCGACAGGGGAGGCTACACCTTC. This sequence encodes CASSRSDRGGYTF.

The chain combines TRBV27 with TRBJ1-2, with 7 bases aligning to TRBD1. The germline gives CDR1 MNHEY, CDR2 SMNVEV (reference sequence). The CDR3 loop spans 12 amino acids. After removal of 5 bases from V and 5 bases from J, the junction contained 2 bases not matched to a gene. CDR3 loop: CASSTQGYGYTF. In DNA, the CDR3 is TGTGCCAGCAGTACACAGGGGTATGGCTACACCTTC.

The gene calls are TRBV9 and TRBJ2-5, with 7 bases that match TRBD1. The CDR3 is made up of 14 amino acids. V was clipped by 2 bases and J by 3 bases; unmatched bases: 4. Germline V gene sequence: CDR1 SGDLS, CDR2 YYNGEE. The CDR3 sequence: CASSVWDSKETQYF. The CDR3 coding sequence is TGTGCCAGCAGCGTGTGGGACAGCAAAGAGACCCAGTACTTC.

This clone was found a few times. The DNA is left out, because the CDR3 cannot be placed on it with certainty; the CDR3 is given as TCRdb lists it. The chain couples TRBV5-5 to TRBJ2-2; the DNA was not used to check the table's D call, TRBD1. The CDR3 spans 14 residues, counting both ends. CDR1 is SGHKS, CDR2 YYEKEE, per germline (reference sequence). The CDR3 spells CASSTGGTPGSCFF.

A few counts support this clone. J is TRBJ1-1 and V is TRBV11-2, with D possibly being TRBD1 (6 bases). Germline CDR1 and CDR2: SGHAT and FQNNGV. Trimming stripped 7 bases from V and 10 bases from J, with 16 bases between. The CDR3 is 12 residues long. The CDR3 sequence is CASTRGPWAAFF. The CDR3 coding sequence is TGTGCCAGCACCAGGGGCCCCTGGGCAGCTTTCTTT.

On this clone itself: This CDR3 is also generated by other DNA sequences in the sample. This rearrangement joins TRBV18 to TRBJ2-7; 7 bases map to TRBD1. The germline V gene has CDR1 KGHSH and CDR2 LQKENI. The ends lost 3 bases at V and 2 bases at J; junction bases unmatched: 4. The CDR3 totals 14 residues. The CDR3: CASSPRQGTYEQYV. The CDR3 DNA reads TGTGCCAGCTCACCCCGACAGGGAACCTACGAGCAGTACGTC.

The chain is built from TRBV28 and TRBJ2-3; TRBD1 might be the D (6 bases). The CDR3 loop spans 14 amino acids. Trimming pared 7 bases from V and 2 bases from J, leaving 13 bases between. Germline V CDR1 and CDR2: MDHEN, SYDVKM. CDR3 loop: CASTRTVTTDTQYF. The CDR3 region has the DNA TGTGCCAGCACTCGGACAGTCACCACAGATACGCAGTATTTT.

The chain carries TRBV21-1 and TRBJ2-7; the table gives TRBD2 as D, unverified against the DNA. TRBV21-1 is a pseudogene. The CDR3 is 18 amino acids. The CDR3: CASSKAPPLEARTYEQYF. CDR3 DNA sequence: TGTGCCAGCAGCAAAGCCCCTCCTCTCGAGGCGCGGACCTACGAGCAGTACTTC.

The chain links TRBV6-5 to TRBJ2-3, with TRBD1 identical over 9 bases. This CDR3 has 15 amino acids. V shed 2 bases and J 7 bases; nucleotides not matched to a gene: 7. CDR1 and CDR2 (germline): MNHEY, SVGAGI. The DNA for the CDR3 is TGTGCCAGCAGTTACACAGGGGGCGGGGGTTATACGCAGTATTTT. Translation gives CASSYTGGGGYTQYF.

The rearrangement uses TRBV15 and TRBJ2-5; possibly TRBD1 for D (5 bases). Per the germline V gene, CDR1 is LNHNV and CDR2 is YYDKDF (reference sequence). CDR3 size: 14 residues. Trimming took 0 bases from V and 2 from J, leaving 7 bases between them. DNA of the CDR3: TGTGCCACCAGCAGAGATTACAGGCAAGAGACCCAGTACTTC. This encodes CATSRDYRQETQYF.

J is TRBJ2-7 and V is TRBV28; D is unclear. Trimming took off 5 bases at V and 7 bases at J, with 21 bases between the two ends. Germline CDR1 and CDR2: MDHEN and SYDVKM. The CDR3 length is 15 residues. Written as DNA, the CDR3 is TGTGCCAGCAGTCCCGCCGGTCTGGGCTATGGTGAGCAGTACTTC. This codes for CASSPAGLGYGEQYF.

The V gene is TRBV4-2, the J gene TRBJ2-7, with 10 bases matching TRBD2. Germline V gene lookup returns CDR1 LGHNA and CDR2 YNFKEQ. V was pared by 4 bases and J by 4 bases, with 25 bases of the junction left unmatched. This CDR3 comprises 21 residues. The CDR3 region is CASSRRLRFRAPTSGDYEQYF. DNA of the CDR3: TGTGCCAGCAGCCGCCGTCTAAGGTTTCGAGCCCCTACTAGCGGGGATTACGAGCAGTACTTC.

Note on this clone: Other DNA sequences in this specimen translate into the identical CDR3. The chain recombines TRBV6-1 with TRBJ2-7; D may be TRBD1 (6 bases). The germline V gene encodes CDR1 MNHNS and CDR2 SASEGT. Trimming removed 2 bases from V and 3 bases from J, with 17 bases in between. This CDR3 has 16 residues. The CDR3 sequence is CASSEQGGRGHYEQYF. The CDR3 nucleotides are TGTGCCAGCAGTGAACAGGGTGGCAGGGGACACTACGAGCAGTACTTC.

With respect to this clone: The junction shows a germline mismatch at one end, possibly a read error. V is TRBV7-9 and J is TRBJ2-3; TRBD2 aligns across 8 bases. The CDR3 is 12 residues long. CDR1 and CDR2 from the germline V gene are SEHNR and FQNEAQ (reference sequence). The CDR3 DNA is TGTTCCAGCAGCTCCCCCGGGACTAGTGAGTATTTT. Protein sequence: CSSSSPGTSEYF.

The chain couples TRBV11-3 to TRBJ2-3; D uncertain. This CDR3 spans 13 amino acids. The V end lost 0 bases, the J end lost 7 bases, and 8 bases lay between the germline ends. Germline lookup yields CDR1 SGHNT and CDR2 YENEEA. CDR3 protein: CASSLDLAHTQYF. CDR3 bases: TGTGCCAGCAGCTTAGATTTGGCTCATACGCAGTATTTT.

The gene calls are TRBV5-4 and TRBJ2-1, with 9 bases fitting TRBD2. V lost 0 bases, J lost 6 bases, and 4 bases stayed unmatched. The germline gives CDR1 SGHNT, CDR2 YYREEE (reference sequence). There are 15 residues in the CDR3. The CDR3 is CASSLGGTSSNEQFF. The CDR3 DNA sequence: TGTGCCAGCAGCTTGGGAGGGACTAGCTCCAATGAGCAGTTCTTC.

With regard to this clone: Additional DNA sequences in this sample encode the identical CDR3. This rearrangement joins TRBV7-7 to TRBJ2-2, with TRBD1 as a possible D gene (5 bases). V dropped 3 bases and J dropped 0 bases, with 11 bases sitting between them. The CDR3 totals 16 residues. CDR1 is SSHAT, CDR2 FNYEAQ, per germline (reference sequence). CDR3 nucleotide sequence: TGTGCCAGCAGCTTGTCGACAGACGCGAACACCGGGGAGCTGTTTTTT. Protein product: CASSLSTDANTGELFF.

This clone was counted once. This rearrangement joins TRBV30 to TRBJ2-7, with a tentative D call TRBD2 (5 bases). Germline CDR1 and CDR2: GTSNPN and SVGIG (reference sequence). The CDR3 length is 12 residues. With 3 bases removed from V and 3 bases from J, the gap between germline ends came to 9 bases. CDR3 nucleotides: TGTGCCTGGAGCCCCGGGGTCTACGAGCAGTACTTC. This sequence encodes CAWSPGVYEQYF.

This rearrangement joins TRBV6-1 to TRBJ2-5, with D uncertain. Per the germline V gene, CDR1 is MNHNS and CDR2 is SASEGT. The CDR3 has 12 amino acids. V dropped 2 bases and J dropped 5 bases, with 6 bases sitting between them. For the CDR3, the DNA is TGTGCCAGCAGTGAAACTCGGGAGACCCAGTACTTC. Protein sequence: CASSETRETQYF.

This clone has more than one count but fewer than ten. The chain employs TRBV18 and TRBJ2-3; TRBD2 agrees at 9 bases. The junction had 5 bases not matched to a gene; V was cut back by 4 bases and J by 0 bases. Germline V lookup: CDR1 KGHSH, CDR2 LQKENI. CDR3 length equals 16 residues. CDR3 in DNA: TGTGCCAGCTCACGGGAGCTAGCGGGGAGCACAGATACGCAGTATTTT. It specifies CASSRELAGSTDTQYF.

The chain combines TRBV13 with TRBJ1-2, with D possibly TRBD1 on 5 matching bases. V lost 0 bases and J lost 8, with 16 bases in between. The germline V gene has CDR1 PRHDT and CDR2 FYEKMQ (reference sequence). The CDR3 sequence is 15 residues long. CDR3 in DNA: TGTGCCAGCAGCTTAGGGGAAAGCGACCCAGGGGGCTACACCTTC. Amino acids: CASSLGESDPGGYTF.

CDR3 in amino acids: CASSDPSGSVGEQYF. In DNA form, the CDR3 reads TGTGCCAGCAGTGATCCTAGCGGGAGTGTGGGCGAGCAGTACTTC. This sequence joins TRBV2 and TRBJ2-7; 10 bases are a match to TRBD2. Germline V gene lookup returns CDR1 SNHLY and CDR2 FYNNEI. This CDR3 spans 15 amino acids. V shed 3 bases and J 6 bases; nucleotides not matched to a gene: 8.

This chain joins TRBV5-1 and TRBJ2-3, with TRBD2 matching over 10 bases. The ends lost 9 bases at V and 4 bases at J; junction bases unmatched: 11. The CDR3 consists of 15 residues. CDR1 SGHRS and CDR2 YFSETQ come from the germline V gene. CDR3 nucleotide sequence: TGCGCCACGGGGGAGCGGGAGGGCCTCCCAGATACGCAGTATTTT. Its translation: CATGEREGLPDTQYF.